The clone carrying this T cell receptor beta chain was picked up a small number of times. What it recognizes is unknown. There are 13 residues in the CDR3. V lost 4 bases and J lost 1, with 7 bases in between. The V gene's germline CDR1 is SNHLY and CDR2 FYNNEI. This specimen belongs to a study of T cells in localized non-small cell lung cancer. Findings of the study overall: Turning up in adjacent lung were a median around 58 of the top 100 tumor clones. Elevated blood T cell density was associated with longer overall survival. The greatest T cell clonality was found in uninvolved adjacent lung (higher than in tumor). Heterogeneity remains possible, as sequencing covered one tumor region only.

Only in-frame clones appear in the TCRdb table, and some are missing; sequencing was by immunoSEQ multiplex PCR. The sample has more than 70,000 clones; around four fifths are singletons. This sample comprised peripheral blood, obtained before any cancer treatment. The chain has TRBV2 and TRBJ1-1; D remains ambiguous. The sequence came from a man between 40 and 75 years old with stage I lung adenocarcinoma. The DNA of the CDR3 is TGTGCCAGCAGTGTTGAGAGGAACACTGAAGCTTTCTTT. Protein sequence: CASSVERNTEAFF.